Listed below are T cell receptor beta chains from one sample, sequenced in a study of cytomegalovirus exposure and HLA in healthy donors. Data came from immunoSEQ multiplex PCR; TCRdb stores just in-frame clones and leaves some out. The table lists some 100,000 clones, over 60% of them singletons. The specimen sequenced was PBMCs. The receptors derive from a female donor in good health and CMV-seronegative. Both conserved end residues are part of each CDR3. The D gene is left open where the match is weak. Where a row states a size, it is once, few, many or the class of an expanded clone; other rows omit it.

abundance,d_gene,j_gene,v_gene,CDR3nt,CDR3aa
few,NA,TRBJ1-4,TRBV4-1,TGCGCCAGCAGCCCATTCTCTACCGTTACCCGGGATGAAAAACTGTTTTTT,CASSPFSTVTRDEKLFF
NA,TRBD1,TRBJ1-5,TRBV5-5,TGTGCCAGCAGCTTGGTTCTGGCGACAGGGGGAAATCAGCCCCAGCATTTT,CASSLVLATGGNQPQHF
NA,TRBD2,TRBJ2-3,TRBV5-1,TGCGCCAGCAGCTTCAGCCAGACGCCGGGGGGGCTCGCAGATACGCAGTATTTT,CASSFSQTPGGLADTQYF
NA,NA,TRBJ2-5,TRBV5-6,TGTGCCAGCACCGGGGAGTCTAGCGTTGAGACCCAGTACTTC,CASTGESSVETQYF
few,NA,TRBJ2-7,TRBV4-3,TGCGCCAGCAGCCAAGGAACCGACAGCTACGAGCAGTACTTC,CASSQGTDSYEQYF
NA,NA,TRBJ2-7,TRBV19,TGTGCCAGTAGTATAGCACTAAATTCCTACGAGCAGTACTTC,CASSIALNSYEQYF
NA,NA,TRBJ1-5,TRBV10-2,TGCGCCACCCTTGGCAGGGTCCCCGATAGCAATCAGCCCCAGCATTTT,CATLGRVPDSNQPQHF
NA,NA,TRBJ1-4,TRBV5-8,TGTGCCAGCACACGAACAGGGATTAATGAAAAACTGTTTTTT,CASTRTGINEKLFF
NA,NA,TRBJ1-1,TRBV7-8,TGTGCCAGCAGCCCTATGGGGGGCACTGAAGCTTTCTTT,CASSPMGGTEAFF
NA,TRBD2,TRBJ2-5,TRBV6-9,TGTGCCAGCAGTTATCAAGCGGGGGTCCGGGAGACCCAGTACTTC,CASSYQAGVRETQYF
NA,NA,TRBJ2-3,TRBV2,TGTGCCAGCGTAATAGATACGCAGTATTTT,CASVIDTQYF
NA,NA,TRBJ2-3,TRBV28,TGTGCCAGCAGCCCTCGCGGCGGGGTCACAGATACGCAGTATTTT,CASSPRGGVTDTQYF
NA,TRBD1,TRBJ1-5,TRBV27,TGTGCCAGCAGACAGGACAGGGTTCAGCCCCAGCATTTT,CASRQDRVQPQHF
NA,TRBD1,TRBJ1-5,TRBV6-6,TGTGCCAGCAGTTTGGACAGGAGGGGGAATCAGCCCCAGCATTTT,CASSLDRRGNQPQHF
NA,TRBD1,TRBJ2-3,TRBV6-1,TGTGCCAGCAGACTCCGGGACAGGGGACCAGATACGCAGTATTTT,CASRLRDRGPDTQYF
NA,TRBD2,TRBJ2-1,TRBV7-2,TGTGCCAGCAGCCCCCGCCTCCCGGGGGGGCCTGTGAATGAGCAGTTCTTC,CASSPRLPGGPVNEQFF
NA,NA,TRBJ2-5,TRBV7-9,TGTGCCAGCAGCACCAGTGGAGGCGAGACCCAGTACTTC,CASSTSGGETQYF
NA,NA,TRBJ2-5,TRBV6-1,TGTGCCAGCACCCCTTGGGGGGGCGGGCGAGAGACCCAGTACTTC,CASTPWGGGRETQYF
NA,NA,TRBJ2-3,TRBV5-6,TGTGCCAGCAGCGCTTGGGGACACACAGATACGCAGTATTTT,CASSAWGHTDTQYF
once,NA,TRBJ1-1,TRBV7-2,TGTGCCAGCAGCTTAGTGGTAGGGGCCACTGAAGCTTTCTTT,CASSLVVGATEAFF
NA,NA,TRBJ1-1,TRBV7-2,TGTGCCAGCAGCCCAAGGCGGGTTAGAACTGAAGCCTTCTTT,CASSPRRVRTEAFF
NA,NA,TRBJ2-1,TRBV28,TGTGCCAGCAGTCCCCCTTCAGAATACAATGAGCAGTTCTTC,CASSPPSEYNEQFF
NA,NA,TRBJ1-1,TRBV7-6,TGTGCCAGCAGCTCAGACGGAGTTTCGGCTGAAGCTTTCTTT,CASSSDGVSAEAFF
NA,TRBD2,TRBJ2-1,TRBV7-9,TGTGCCAGCAGCTTAGGCGGTCTAGCGGGGGAGGTTTTGCTTGAGCAGTTCTTC,CASSLGGLAGEVLLEQFF
NA,TRBD1,TRBJ1-1,TRBV29-1,TGCAGCGTTCCAGGACAGGTGAACACTGAAGCTTTCTTT,CSVPGQVNTEAFF
NA,NA,TRBJ1-3,TRBV19,TGTGCCAGTAGTCCGAGACTCTCTGGAAACACCATATATTTT,CASSPRLSGNTIYF
NA,TRBD1,TRBJ1-5,TRBV7-2,TGTGCCAGCAGCACAGACAGGGTCAATCAGCCCCAGCATTTT,CASSTDRVNQPQHF
NA,NA,TRBJ2-2,TRBV7-9,TGTGCCAGCAGCTTAGCTCTCGGGGAGCTGTTTTTT,CASSLALGELFF